This entry is about one T cell receptor (beta chain). As yet, its antigen is unknown. This CDR3 spans 14 amino acids. J gave up 3 bases and V 6 bases, and 3 bases lay outside the gene matches. TCRdb re-called the RT-PCR reads through MiXCR, storing one row per CDR3 protein. Of around 850,000 distinct CDR3 sequences in the sample, 15% to 20% were seen once. This entry is derived from a study of response to subunit inactivated influenza vaccine. General study findings and limits: The authors suggested that few new T cells are recruited per seasonal influenza vaccination.

Sequenced here: PBMCs from blood, sampled roughly 5 days after vaccination. The source of this sequence is a man aged 50 or older who received an inactivated influenza vaccine. V and J are TRBV12-3 or TRBV12-4 and TRBJ1-1; 11 bases align to TRBD1. The CDR3 is CASRMGQGDTEAFF. DNA of the CDR3: TGTGCCAGCAGGATGGGACAGGGGGACACTGAAGCTTTCTTT.